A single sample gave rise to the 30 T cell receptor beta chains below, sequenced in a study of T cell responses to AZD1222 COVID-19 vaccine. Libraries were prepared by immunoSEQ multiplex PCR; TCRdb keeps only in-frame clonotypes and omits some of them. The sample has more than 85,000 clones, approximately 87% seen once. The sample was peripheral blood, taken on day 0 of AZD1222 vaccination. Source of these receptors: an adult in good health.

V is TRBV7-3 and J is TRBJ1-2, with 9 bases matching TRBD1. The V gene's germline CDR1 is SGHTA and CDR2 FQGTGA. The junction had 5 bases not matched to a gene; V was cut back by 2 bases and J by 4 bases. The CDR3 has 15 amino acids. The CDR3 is CASSLWGTGTYGYTF. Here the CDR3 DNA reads TGTGCCAGCAGCTTATGGGGGACAGGGACCTATGGCTACACCTTC.

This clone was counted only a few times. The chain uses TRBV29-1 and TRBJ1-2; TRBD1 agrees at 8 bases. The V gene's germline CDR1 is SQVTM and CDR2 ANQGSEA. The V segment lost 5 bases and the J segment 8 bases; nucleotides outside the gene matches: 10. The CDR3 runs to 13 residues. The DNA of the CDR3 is TGCAGCGTTTCCTTCGGACAGGGAATCGGCTACACCTTC. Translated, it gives CSVSFGQGIGYTF.

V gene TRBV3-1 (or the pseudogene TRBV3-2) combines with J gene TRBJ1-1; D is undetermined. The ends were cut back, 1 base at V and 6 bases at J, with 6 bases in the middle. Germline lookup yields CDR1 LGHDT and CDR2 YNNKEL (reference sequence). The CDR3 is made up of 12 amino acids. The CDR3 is CASSQGSPEAFF. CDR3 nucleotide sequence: TGTGCCAGCAGCCAAGGTTCGCCTGAAGCTTTCTTT.

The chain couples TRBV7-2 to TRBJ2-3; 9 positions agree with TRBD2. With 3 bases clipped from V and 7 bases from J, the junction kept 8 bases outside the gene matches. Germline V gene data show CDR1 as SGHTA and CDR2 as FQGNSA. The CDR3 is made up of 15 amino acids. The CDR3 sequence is CASSFSGGPQHTQYF. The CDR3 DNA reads TGTGCCAGCAGCTTTAGCGGGGGCCCCCAACATACGCAGTATTTT.

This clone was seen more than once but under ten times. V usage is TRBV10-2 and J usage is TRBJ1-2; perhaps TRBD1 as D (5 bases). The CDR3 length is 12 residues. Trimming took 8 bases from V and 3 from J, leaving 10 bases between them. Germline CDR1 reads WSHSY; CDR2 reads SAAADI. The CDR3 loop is CASGTGDYGYTF. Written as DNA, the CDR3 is TGCGCCAGCGGGACGGGTGACTATGGCTACACCTTC.

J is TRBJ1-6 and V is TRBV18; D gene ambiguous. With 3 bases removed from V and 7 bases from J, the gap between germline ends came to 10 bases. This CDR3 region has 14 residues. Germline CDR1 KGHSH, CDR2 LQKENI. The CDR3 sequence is CASSPVLTNSPLHF. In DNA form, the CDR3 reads TGTGCCAGCTCACCCGTACTCACCAATTCACCCCTCCACTTT.

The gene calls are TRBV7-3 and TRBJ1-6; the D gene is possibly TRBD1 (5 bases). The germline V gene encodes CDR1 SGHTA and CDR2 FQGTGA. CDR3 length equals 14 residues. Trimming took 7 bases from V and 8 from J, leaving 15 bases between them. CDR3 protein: CASKPGPHDSPLHF. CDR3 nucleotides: TGTGCCAGCAAACCGGGACCGCATGATTCACCCCTCCACTTT.

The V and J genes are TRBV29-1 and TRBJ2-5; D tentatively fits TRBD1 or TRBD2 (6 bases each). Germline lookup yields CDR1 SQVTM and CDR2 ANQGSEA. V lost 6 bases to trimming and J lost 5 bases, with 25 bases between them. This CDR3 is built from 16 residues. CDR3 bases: TGCAGCGTGACGAAGGGGGGCGGGACCCCCTTCGAGACCCAGTACTTC. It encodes CSVTKGGGTPFETQYF.

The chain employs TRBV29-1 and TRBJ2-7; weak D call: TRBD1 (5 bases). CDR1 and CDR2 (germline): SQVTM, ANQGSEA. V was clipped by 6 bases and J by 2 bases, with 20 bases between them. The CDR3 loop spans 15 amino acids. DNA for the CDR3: TGCAGCGTGGCGAAGCAGGGCAGGGCGGCCTACGAGCAGTACTTC. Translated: CSVAKQGRAAYEQYF.

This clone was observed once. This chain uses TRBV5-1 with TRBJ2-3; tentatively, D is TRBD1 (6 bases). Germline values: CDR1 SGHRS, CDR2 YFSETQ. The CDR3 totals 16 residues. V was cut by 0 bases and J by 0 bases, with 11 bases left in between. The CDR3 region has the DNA TGCGCCAGCAGCTTGGAGGACAGACCCAGCACAGATACGCAGTATTTT. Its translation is CASSLEDRPSTDTQYF.

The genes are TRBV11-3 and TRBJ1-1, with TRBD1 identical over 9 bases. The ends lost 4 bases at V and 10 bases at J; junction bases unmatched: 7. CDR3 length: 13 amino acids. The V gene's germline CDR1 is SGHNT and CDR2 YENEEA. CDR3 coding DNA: TGTGCCAGCAGCTCCCTGCCGGGACAGGGAGCTTTCTTT. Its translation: CASSSLPGQGAFF. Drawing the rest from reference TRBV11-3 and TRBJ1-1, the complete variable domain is EAGVVQSPRYKIIEKKQPVAFWCNPISGHNTLYWYLQNLGQGPELLIRYENEEAVDDSQLPKDRFSAERLKGVDSTLKIQPAELGDSAVYLCASSSLPGQGAFFGQGTRLTVV.

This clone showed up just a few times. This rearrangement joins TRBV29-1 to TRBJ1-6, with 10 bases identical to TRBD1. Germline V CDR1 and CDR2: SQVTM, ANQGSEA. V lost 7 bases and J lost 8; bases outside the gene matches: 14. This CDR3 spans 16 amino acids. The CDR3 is CSAITLGTGEDSPLHF. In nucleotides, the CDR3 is TGCAGCGCCATTACCTTAGGGACAGGGGAGGATTCACCCCTCCACTTT.

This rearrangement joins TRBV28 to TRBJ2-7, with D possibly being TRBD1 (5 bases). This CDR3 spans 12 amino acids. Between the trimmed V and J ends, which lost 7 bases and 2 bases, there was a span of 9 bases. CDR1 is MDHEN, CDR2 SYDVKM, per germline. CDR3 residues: CASTAGTYEQYF. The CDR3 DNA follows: TGTGCCAGCACGGCAGGGACCTACGAGCAGTACTTC.

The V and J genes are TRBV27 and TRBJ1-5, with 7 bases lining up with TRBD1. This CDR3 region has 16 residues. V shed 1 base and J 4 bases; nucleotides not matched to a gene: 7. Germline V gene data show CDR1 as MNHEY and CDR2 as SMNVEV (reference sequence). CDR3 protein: CASSLLGGPINQPQHF. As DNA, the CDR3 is TGTGCCAGCAGTTTATTAGGGGGCCCTATTAATCAGCCCCAGCATTTT.

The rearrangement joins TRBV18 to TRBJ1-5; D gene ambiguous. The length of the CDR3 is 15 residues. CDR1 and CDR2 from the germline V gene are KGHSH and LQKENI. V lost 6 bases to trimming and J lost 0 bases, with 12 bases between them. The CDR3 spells CASSSGSLSNQPQHF. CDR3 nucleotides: TGTGCCAGCTCGTCGGGATCACTTAGCAATCAGCCCCAGCATTTT.

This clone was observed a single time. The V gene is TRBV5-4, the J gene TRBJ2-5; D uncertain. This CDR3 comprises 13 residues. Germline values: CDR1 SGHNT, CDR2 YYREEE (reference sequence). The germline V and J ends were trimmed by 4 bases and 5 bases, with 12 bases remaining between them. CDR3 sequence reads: CASSPRTMETQYF. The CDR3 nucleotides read TGTGCCAGCAGCCCCCGCACAATGGAGACCCAGTACTTC.

CDR3 DNA sequence: TGTGCCAGCAGCTGGCAGAGGGACACTGAAGCTTTCTTT. This codes for CASSWQRDTEAFF. The chain couples TRBV7-9 to TRBJ1-1; no firm D call. The CDR3 loop spans 13 amino acids. The V gene's germline CDR1 is SEHNR and CDR2 FQNEAQ (reference sequence). V was shortened by 4 bases and J by 3 bases, with 9 bases between the two germline ends.

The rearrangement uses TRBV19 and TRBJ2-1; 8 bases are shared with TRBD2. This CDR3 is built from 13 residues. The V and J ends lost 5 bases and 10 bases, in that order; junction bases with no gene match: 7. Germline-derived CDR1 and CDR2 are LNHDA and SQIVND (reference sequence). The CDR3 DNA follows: TGTGCCAGTAGTCCTGGGACTAGTGGGGAGCAGTTCTTC. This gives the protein CASSPGTSGEQFF.

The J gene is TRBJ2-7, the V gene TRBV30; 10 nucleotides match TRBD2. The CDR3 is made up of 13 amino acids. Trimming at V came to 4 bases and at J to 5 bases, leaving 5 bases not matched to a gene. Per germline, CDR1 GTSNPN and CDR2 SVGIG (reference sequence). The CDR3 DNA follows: TGTGCCTGGACGGGACTAGCGATGAACGAGCAGTACTTC. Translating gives CAWTGLAMNEQYF. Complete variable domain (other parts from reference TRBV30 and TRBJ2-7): SQTIHQWPATLVQPVGSPLSLECTVEGTSNPNLYWYRQAAGRGLQLLFYSVGIGQISSEVPQNLSASRPQDRQFILSSKKLLLSDSGFYLCAWTGLAMNEQYFGPGTRLTVT.

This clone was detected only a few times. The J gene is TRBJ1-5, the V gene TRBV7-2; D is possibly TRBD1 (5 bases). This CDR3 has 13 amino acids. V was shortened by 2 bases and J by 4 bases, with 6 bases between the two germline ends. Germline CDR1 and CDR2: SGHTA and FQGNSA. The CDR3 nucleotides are TGTGCCAGCAGCTTACGGGGGAATCAGCCCCAGCATTTT. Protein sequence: CASSLRGNQPQHF.

This CDR3 reads CASSTRGAQTQYF. DNA for the CDR3: TGTGCCAGCAGCACACGGGGGGCGCAGACCCAGTACTTC. J is TRBJ2-5 and V is TRBV5-8, with D perhaps matching TRBD2 (7 bases). CDR1 and CDR2 (germline): SGHTS, YDEGEE. Trimming pared 4 bases from V and 6 bases from J, leaving 13 bases between. The CDR3 spans 13 residues.

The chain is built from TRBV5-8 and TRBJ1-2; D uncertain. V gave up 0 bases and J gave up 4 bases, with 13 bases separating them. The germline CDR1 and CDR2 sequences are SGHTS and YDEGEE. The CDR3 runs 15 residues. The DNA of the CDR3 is TGTGCCAGCAGCTTGGTAGGGCGGGAAGGCTATGGCTACACCTTC. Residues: CASSLVGREGYGYTF.

In nucleotides, the CDR3 is TGTGCCAGCAGCAAAAAGGGAGGGGAGACTGAAGCTTTCTTT. Protein: CASSKKGGETEAFF. This chain links TRBV6-6 with TRBJ1-1; maybe TRBD1 (5 bases). The CDR3 is made up of 14 amino acids. CDR1 is MNHNY, CDR2 SVGAGI, per germline (reference sequence). Trimming took 6 bases from V and 5 from J, leaving 16 bases between them.

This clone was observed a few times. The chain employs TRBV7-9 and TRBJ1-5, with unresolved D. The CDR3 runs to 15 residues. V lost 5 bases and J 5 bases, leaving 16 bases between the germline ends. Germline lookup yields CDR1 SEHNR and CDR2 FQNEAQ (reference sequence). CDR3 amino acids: CASSPTNGEDQPQHF. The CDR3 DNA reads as TGTGCCAGCAGCCCGACGAATGGGGAAGATCAGCCCCAGCATTTT.

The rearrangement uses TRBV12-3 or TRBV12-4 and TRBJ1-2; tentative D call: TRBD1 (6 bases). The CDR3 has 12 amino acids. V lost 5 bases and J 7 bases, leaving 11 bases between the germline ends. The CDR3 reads CASSLGTFGYTF. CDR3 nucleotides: TGTGCCAGCAGTCTGGGGACATTTGGCTACACCTTC.

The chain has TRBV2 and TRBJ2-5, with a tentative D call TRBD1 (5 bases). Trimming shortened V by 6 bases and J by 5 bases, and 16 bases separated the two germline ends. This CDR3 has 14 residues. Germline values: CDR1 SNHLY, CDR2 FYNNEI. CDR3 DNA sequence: TGTGCCAGCAGCCGTAGCCAGGGCTACGAGACCCAGTACTTC. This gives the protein CASSRSQGYETQYF.

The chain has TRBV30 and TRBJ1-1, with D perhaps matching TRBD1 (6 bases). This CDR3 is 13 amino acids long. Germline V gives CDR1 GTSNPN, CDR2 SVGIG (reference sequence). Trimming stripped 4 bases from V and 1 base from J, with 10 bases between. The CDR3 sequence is CAWTPQGNTEAFF. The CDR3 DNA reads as TGTGCCTGGACTCCACAGGGGAACACTGAAGCTTTCTTT.

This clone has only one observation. The CDR3 protein is CASSLAGEGSYEQYF. The CDR3 DNA sequence: TGTGCCAGCAGCTTAGCGGGGGAGGGATCCTACGAGCAGTACTTC. The J gene is TRBJ2-7, the V gene TRBV7-9; 7 bases line up with TRBD2. J was trimmed by 1 base and V by 0 bases; bases with no gene match: 3. The CDR3 spans 15 residues. Germline CDR1 reads SEHNR; CDR2 reads FQNEAQ (reference sequence).

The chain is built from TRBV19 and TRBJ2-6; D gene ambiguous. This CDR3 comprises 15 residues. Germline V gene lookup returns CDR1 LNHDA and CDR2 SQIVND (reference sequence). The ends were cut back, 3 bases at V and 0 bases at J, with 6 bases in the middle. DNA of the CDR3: TGTGCCAGTAGTATCTCCGGCTCTGGGGCCAACGTCCTGACTTTC. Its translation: CASSISGSGANVLTF.

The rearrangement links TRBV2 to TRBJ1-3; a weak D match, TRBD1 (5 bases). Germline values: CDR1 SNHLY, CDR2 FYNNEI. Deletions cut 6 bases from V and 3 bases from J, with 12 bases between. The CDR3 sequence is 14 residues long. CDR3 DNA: TGTGCCAGCAGATCGGGGGGTGGTGGAAACACCATATATTTT. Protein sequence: CASRSGGGGNTIYF.